Listed below are T cell receptor beta chains from one sample, sequenced in a study of T cells in localized non-small cell lung cancer. Clones were sequenced by immunoSEQ multiplex PCR, and TCRdb holds only the in-frame ones, with some missing. This sample yields 55,000 to 65,000 clones, of which 70% to 90% are seen a single time; around 20% belongs to the top ten. Here the sequenced sample was peripheral blood, taken before any cancer treatment. The receptors stem from a man aged 40 to 70 with stage I squamous cell lung carcinoma. CDR3s include the opening cysteine and the closing phenylalanine or tryptophan. D genes are given only for firm matches. Expanded clones get a size class; other rows say once, few or many, or leave the size out.

TRBV30	TRBJ1-4	NA	NA	CAWSIQGLNEKLFF	TGTGCCTGGAGTATACAGGGCCTTAATGAAAAACTGTTTTTT
TRBV19	TRBJ2-2	TRBD1	NA	CASTNRGNTGELFF	TGTGCCAGTACGAACAGGGGGAACACCGGGGAGCTGTTTTTT
TRBV6-5	TRBJ2-7	NA	few	CASSYLGGEQYF	TGTGCCAGCAGTTACCTGGGGGGCGAGCAGTACTTC
TRBV11-2	TRBJ2-1	NA	once	CASSLGLEQFF	TGTGCCAGCAGCTTGGGGCTGGAGCAGTTCTTC
TRBV27	TRBJ2-1	TRBD1	NA	CATSRRQGVYNEQFF	TGTGCCACCTCCCGCCGACAGGGAGTATACAATGAGCAGTTCTTC
TRBV11-2	TRBJ2-5	NA	NA	CASSLGSGFQETQYF	TGTGCCAGCAGCTTAGGAAGTGGATTCCAAGAGACCCAGTACTTC
TRBV4-1	TRBJ2-7	NA	NA	CASSQDHELAYYEQYF	TGCGCCAGCAGCCAAGATCACGAACTAGCTTACTACGAGCAGTACTTC
TRBV11-2	TRBJ1-4	NA	NA	CASSLIGNEKLFF	TGTGCCAGCAGCTTAATAGGAAATGAAAAACTGTTTTTT
TRBV7-9	TRBJ1-5	NA	NA	CASSLDSNQPQHF	TGTGCCAGCAGCTTAGATAGCAATCAGCCCCAGCATTTT
TRBV18	TRBJ2-7	NA	NA	CASSPRGDGYEQYF	TGTGCCAGCTCACCACGCGGGGACGGGTACGAGCAGTACTTC
TRBV18	TRBJ2-2	NA	NA	CASSQQVNTGELFF	TGTGCCAGCTCTCAACAGGTTAACACCGGGGAGCTGTTTTTT
TRBV30	TRBJ2-1	NA	NA	CAWSVWLSSYNEQFF	TGTGCCTGGAGTGTGTGGCTGAGCTCCTACAATGAGCAGTTCTTC
TRBV6-6	TRBJ1-5	NA	NA	CASSFPRLGNQPQHF	TGTGCCAGCAGTTTCCCCCGGTTGGGCAATCAGCCCCAGCATTTT
TRBV28	TRBJ2-1	NA	NA	CASSLPMFATSYNEQFF	TGTGCCAGCAGTTTGCCTATGTTCGCTACCTCCTACAATGAGCAGTTCTTC
TRBV11-1	TRBJ2-1	TRBD2	NA	CASRGGAEQFF	TGTGCCAGCCGGGGGGGTGCTGAGCAGTTCTTC
TRBV7-6	TRBJ2-5	NA	NA	CASSSLQEESAQYF	TGTGCCAGCAGCTCCCTACAGGAGGAAAGCGCTCAGTACTTC
TRBV18	TRBJ2-7	NA	NA	CASSPVGRNEQYF	TGTGCCAGCTCACCCGTCGGGAGAAACGAGCAGTACTTC
TRBV28	TRBJ2-7	TRBD2	NA	CASRPTSGSSLYEQYF	TGTGCCAGCAGGCCCACTAGCGGGAGTTCTCTATACGAGCAGTACTTC
TRBV13	TRBJ2-7	NA	NA	CASSLGWRYSSYEQYF	TGTGCCAGCAGCTTAGGCTGGCGGTACAGCTCCTACGAGCAGTACTTC
TRBV18	TRBJ1-1	NA	NA	CASSRGQTQNTEAFF	TGTGCCAGCTCACGCGGACAGACGCAGAACACTGAAGCTTTCTTT
TRBV11-2	TRBJ2-7	NA	NA	CASSLAGLGSYEQYF	TGTGCCAGCAGCCTTGCGGGGCTAGGGTCCTACGAGCAGTACTTC
TRBV6-1	TRBJ1-5	NA	NA	CASKRERYSNQPQHF	TGTGCCAGCAAGAGGGAACGGTATAGCAATCAGCCCCAGCATTTT
TRBV30	TRBJ1-1	NA	NA	CAWSRRGIRGEAFF	TGTGCCTGGAGTCGGCGGGGTATACGCGGTGAAGCTTTCTTT
TRBV19	TRBJ2-7	NA	NA	CASSMETVRYF	TGTGCCAGTAGTATGGAGACAGTGCGGTACTTC
TRBV5-8	TRBJ2-1	TRBD2	NA	CASSLGASGTSYNEQFF	TGTGCCAGCAGCTTGGGAGCTAGCGGGACCTCCTACAATGAGCAGTTCTTC
TRBV6-5	TRBJ2-2	NA	NA	CAGGESNTGELFF	TGTGCCGGAGGGGAATCGAACACCGGGGAGCTGTTTTTT
TRBV29-1	TRBJ1-5	TRBD1	NA	CSVGTGANQPQHF	TGCAGCGTTGGGACAGGGGCCAATCAGCCCCAGCATTTT
TRBV5-4	TRBJ2-2	NA	NA	CASSLDGGELFF	TGTGCCAGCAGCTTGGATGGCGGGGAGCTGTTTTTT
TRBV9	TRBJ1-1	NA	few	CASSVAGGGQGSLAFF	TGTGCCAGCAGCGTAGCGGGAGGAGGGCAGGGGTCCTTGGCTTTCTTT